Each of the 26 T cell receptor beta chains below was sequenced from the same sample in a study of CD8 T cells in Susac syndrome (dated by TCRdb to about 2019). The library relied on the immunoSEQ multiplex PCR assay. RNA was extracted with the RNeasy kit and 0.5 to 1 ug was reverse transcribed using random hexamers. TCRdb reanalyzed the raw reads on its own, using fastp at Q25 for trimming and MiXCR for clone calling, and kept in-frame beta chains. Rows matching on CDR3 protein sequence are summarized as one entry with the most common DNA and genes. A total of approximately 210,000 distinct CDR3 sequences appear in this sample, roughly 96% of them only once. The top ten hold 0.08% to 0.095% of the sample. What was sequenced was CD4+ T cells from PBMCs. These receptors all stem from a human donor with multiple sclerosis.

This sequence joins TRBV11-2 and TRBJ2-1; D might be TRBD1 or TRBD2, each matching 6 bases. In germline, CDR1 is SGHAT, CDR2 FQNNGV. The CDR3 has 13 residues. V lost 4 bases to trimming and J lost 8 bases, with 12 bases between them. CDR3 loop: CASSSLRGDEQFF. The CDR3 nucleotides are TGTGCCAGCAGCTCCCTTAGGGGGGATGAGCAGTTCTTC.

The chain links TRBV20-1 to TRBJ2-3, with no clear D. Deletions cut 3 bases from V and 0 bases from J, with 13 bases between. CDR1 is DFQATT, CDR2 SNEGSKA, per germline (reference sequence). CDR3 length: 15 residues. In nucleotides, the CDR3 is TGCAGTGCTAGTGGATTTCCCTCTAGCACAGATACGCAGTATTTT. It codes for CSASGFPSSTDTQYF.

V is TRBV12-3 or TRBV12-4 and J is TRBJ2-3, with 10 bases matching TRBD2. The CDR3 loop spans 15 amino acids. Trimming cost V 6 bases and J 6 bases; bases outside gene matches: 9. CDR3 amino acids: CASRSSGGRVDTQYF. As DNA, the CDR3 is TGTGCCAGCAGATCTAGCGGGGGTCGAGTGGATACGCAGTATTTT.

The V gene is TRBV29-1, the J gene TRBJ1-1, with D possibly matching TRBD1 (6 bases). The germline V gene has CDR1 SQVTM and CDR2 ANQGSEA. The CDR3 loop spans 13 amino acids. With 4 bases removed from V and 0 bases from J, the gap between germline ends came to 9 bases. The CDR3 nucleotides read TGCAGCGTTGCAGGGGTGCTGAACACTGAAGCTTTCTTT. Translating gives CSVAGVLNTEAFF. The full variable domain, completed using reference TRBV29-1 and TRBJ1-1, is SAVISQKPSRDICQRGTSLTIQCQVDSQVTMMFWYRQQPGQSLTLIATANQGSEATYESGFVIDKFPISRPNLTFSTLTVSNMSPEDSSIYLCSVAGVLNTEAFFGQGTRLTVV.

In this sample, this clonotype turned up a few times. The chain carries TRBV15 and TRBJ1-5, with D unresolved. CDR1 is LNHNV and CDR2 is YYDKDF in the germline V gene (reference sequence). The CDR3 is 12 amino acids. Trimming cost V 0 bases and J 7 bases, with 4 bases left between them. The DNA for the CDR3 is TGTGCCACCAGCAGAGATCAGCAGCCCCAGCATTTT. It codes for CATSRDQQPQHF.

The V and J genes are TRBV2 and TRBJ1-4; D remains ambiguous. V lost 8 bases to trimming and J lost 11 bases, with 21 bases between them. CDR1 and CDR2 (germline): SNHLY, FYNNEI. There are 14 residues in the CDR3. This CDR3 reads CASAPAGSVWKLFF. CDR3 coding DNA: TGTGCCAGCGCACCTGCTGGGTCGGTCTGGAAACTGTTTTTT. The full variable domain, completed using reference TRBV2 and TRBJ1-4, is EPEVTQTPSHQVTQMGQEVILRCVPISNHLYFYWYRQILGQKVEFLVSFYNNEISEKSEIFDDQFSVERPDGSNFTLKIRSTKLEDSAMYFCASAPAGSVWKLFFGSGTQLSVL.

This rearrangement joins TRBV27 to TRBJ1-2; TRBD1 is a possible D gene (6 bases). There are 15 residues in the CDR3. CDR1 and CDR2 from the germline V gene are MNHEY and SMNVEV (reference sequence). V gave up 7 bases and J gave up 4 bases, with 19 bases separating them. The chain's CDR3 is CASKSVGGKGYGYTF. CDR3 bases: TGTGCCAGCAAGTCGGTTGGGGGCAAGGGCTATGGCTACACCTTC.

The chain couples TRBV2 to TRBJ1-2; the D gene is possibly TRBD1 (5 bases). The CDR3 totals 15 residues. V was shortened by 6 bases and J by 2 bases, with 16 bases between the two germline ends. Germline assignment: CDR1 SNHLY and CDR2 FYNNEI. For the CDR3, the DNA is TGTGCCAGCAGGGGATTATGGGGGAACAACTATGGCTACACCTTC. Translating it yields CASRGLWGNNYGYTF.

V usage is TRBV20-1 and J usage is TRBJ2-5; TRBD1 agrees at 9 bases. This CDR3 comprises 14 residues. Germline trimming cut 3 bases from V and 5 bases from J; bases unmatched to any gene: 7. Germline V gene lookup returns CDR1 DFQATT and CDR2 SNEGSKA (reference sequence). The DNA of the CDR3 is TGCAGTGCTAGCTACAGGGGGCGCTCGGAGACCCAGTACTTC. It translates to CSASYRGRSETQYF.

The chain has TRBV20-1 and TRBJ2-1; 7 bases line up with TRBD2. Germline V gives CDR1 DFQATT, CDR2 SNEGSKA (reference sequence). V trimming: 6 bases; J trimming: 7 bases; junction bases outside the gene matches: 18. The CDR3 contains 16 residues. The CDR3 is CSAETRRESTGNEQFF. The CDR3 nucleotides read TGCAGTGCCGAGACCCGGCGGGAGTCGACCGGGAATGAGCAGTTCTTC.

The J gene is TRBJ1-5, the V gene TRBV27, with 8 bases that match TRBD1. V shed 6 bases and J 0 bases; nucleotides not matched to a gene: 4. The CDR3 runs to 15 residues. Germline V gene sequence: CDR1 MNHEY, CDR2 SMNVEV (reference sequence). The CDR3 DNA sequence: TGTGCCAGCAGCCAGGGGGCAAATAGCAATCAGCCCCAGCATTTT. Amino acid sequence: CASSQGANSNQPQHF.

The chain employs TRBV7-2 and TRBJ2-6; 8 bases match TRBD2. CDR3 length: 16 residues. V dropped 10 bases and J dropped 0; count of bases not matched to a gene: 8. The germline V gene has CDR1 SGHTA and CDR2 FQGNSA. In nucleotides, the CDR3 is TGTGCCAACCGAGTAGCGGGGATCTCTGGGGCCAACGTCCTGACTTTC. It encodes CANRVAGISGANVLTF.

The J gene is TRBJ2-5, the V gene TRBV30, with 8 bases matching TRBD1. Losses at the gene ends were 2 bases for V and 1 base for J; bases not matched to a gene: 3. CDR1 and CDR2 from the germline V gene are GTSNPN and SVGIG (reference sequence). The CDR3 consists of 14 residues. CDR3 region: CAWSNGQGQETQYF. Written as DNA, the CDR3 is TGTGCCTGGAGTAATGGACAGGGCCAAGAGACCCAGTACTTC.

The rearrangement links TRBV29-1 to TRBJ2-1; 13 bases line up with TRBD2. CDR3 length: 17 amino acids. From germline, CDR1 is SQVTM and CDR2 ANQGSEA. Trimming removed 7 bases from V and 0 bases from J; junction bases left unmatched: 9. Here the CDR3 reads CSAGGLAGVTSYNEQFF. DNA of the CDR3: TGCAGCGCTGGAGGACTAGCGGGAGTTACCTCCTACAATGAGCAGTTCTTC.

The count of this clonotype is one. The CDR3 region is CAIRGQAYEQYF. As DNA, the CDR3 is TGTGCCATCCGTGGACAGGCCTACGAGCAGTACTTC. V and J are TRBV28 and TRBJ2-7, with 7 nucleotides matching TRBD1. The ends lost 10 bases at V and 2 bases at J; junction bases unmatched: 5. Germline V gives CDR1 MDHEN, CDR2 SYDVKM. The CDR3 runs to 12 residues.

The chain carries TRBV10-3 and TRBJ1-2, with D perhaps matching TRBD1 (6 bases). Per the germline V gene, CDR1 is ENHRY and CDR2 is SYGVKD. The CDR3 is 15 residues long. V was clipped by 0 bases and J by 3 bases, with 11 bases between them. The CDR3 bases are TGTGCCATCAGTGAGTCTAAGGCAGGGGACTATGGCTACACCTTC. It is translated as CAISESKAGDYGYTF.

This chain's CDR3 is CSPGPPSNEQFF. The CDR3 bases are TGCAGCCCTGGCCCCCCGAGCAATGAGCAGTTCTTC. The chain combines TRBV29-1 with TRBJ2-1; D remains unclear. CDR3 length: 12 amino acids. Germline V gives CDR1 SQVTM, CDR2 ANQGSEA. V shed 8 bases and J shed 6 bases, with 14 bases lying between them.

V is TRBV9 and J is TRBJ1-1; 10 bases agree with TRBD1. Germline V gene sequence: CDR1 SGDLS, CDR2 YYNGEE. The CDR3 is 13 residues long. With 3 bases clipped from V and 8 bases from J, the junction kept 4 bases outside the gene matches. The CDR3 sequence: CASSGDRGLEAFF. CDR3 coding DNA: TGTGCCAGCAGCGGTGACAGGGGGCTAGAAGCTTTCTTT.

The rearrangement joins TRBV6-2 or TRBV6-3 to TRBJ1-2; D gene uncertain. CDR1 and CDR2 (germline): MNHEY, SVGEGT. The CDR3 totals 10 residues. Trimming stripped 10 bases from V and 5 bases from J, with 8 bases between. The CDR3 loop is CATGTYGYTF. The DNA for the CDR3 is TGTGCCACCGGTACTTATGGCTACACCTTC.

The V and J genes are TRBV30 and TRBJ1-2; D is undetermined. The V gene lost 0 bases and the J gene lost 8 bases, with 13 bases spanning the gap. Germline V gives CDR1 GTSNPN, CDR2 SVGIG (reference sequence). The CDR3 spans 13 residues. The CDR3: CAWSVDHRSGYTF. CDR3 DNA: TGTGCCTGGAGTGTTGACCACCGCTCGGGCTACACCTTC.

This clonotype was counted once. The chain links TRBV10-3 to TRBJ2-3; no clear D. The CDR3 length is 12 residues. From germline, CDR1 is ENHRY and CDR2 SYGVKD. Trimming cost V 6 bases and J 3 bases, with 7 bases left between them. This chain's CDR3 is CAIRGGTDTQYF. The CDR3 DNA sequence: TGTGCCATCAGGGGCGGTACAGATACGCAGTATTTT.

The rearrangement joins TRBV7-9 to TRBJ1-4; D gene ambiguous. The CDR3 has 12 amino acids. Trimming stripped 3 bases from V and 5 bases from J, with 4 bases between. Germline V CDR1 and CDR2: SEHNR, FQNEAQ (reference sequence). The CDR3, as DNA: TGTGCCAGCAGCTTGGCGAATGAAAAACTGTTTTTT. As protein: CASSLANEKLFF. The variable domain in full, completed from reference TRBV7-9 and TRBJ1-4, reads DTGVSQNPRHKITKRGQNVTFRCDPISEHNRLYWYRQTLGQGPEFLTYFQNEAQLEKSRLLSDRFSAERPKGSFSTLEIQRTEQGDSAMYLCASSLANEKLFFGSGTQLSVL.

This chain joins TRBV20-1 and TRBJ1-5; no reliable D call. In germline, CDR1 is DFQATT, CDR2 SNEGSKA (reference sequence). This CDR3 has 12 amino acids. The germline V and J ends were trimmed by 3 bases and 6 bases, with 9 bases remaining between them. The DNA of the CDR3 is TGCAGTGCTAGCAGGTCCAGTCAGCCCCAGCATTTT. Its translation is CSASRSSQPQHF.

The rearrangement joins TRBV6-2 or TRBV6-3 to TRBJ1-2; D may be TRBD1 (6 bases). Trimming removed 4 bases at V and 9 bases at J, with 12 bases between. Germline V gene sequence: CDR1 MNHEY, CDR2 SVGEGT. The CDR3 length is 12 residues. CDR3 sequence reads: CASSSLDSRYTF. The CDR3 nucleotides read TGTGCCAGCAGTTCCCTGGACAGCCGCTACACCTTC.

J is TRBJ2-4 and V is TRBV7-9; TRBD1 might be the D (5 bases). Per the germline V gene, CDR1 is SEHNR and CDR2 is FQNEAQ (reference sequence). The length of the CDR3 is 12 residues. V lost 2 bases and J lost 12, with 11 bases in between. In DNA form, the CDR3 reads TGTGCCAGCAGCTTATTTGAGACAGCTCAGTACTTC. Its protein product is CASSLFETAQYF.

The gene calls are TRBV20-1 and TRBJ2-1; perhaps TRBD1 as D (5 bases). Germline V gives CDR1 DFQATT, CDR2 SNEGSKA (reference sequence). CDR3 length: 13 amino acids. Trimming removed 2 bases from V and 2 bases from J, with 7 bases in between. The CDR3 protein is CSARLGAYNEQFF. The CDR3 DNA follows: TGCAGTGCTAGACTAGGGGCCTACAATGAGCAGTTCTTC.